Sequencing of this T cell receptor (beta chain) was carried out in a study of identical twins. Study-level points and caveats: In zero-insertion analyses, partial confounding could arise from invariant MAIT and iNKT cells.

Germline lookup yields CDR1 SGHRS and CDR2 YFSETQ. The CDR3 sequence is 16 residues long. The V and J ends lost 0 bases and 2 bases, in that order; junction bases with no gene match: 4. It was template switching that added a universal primer site, and there were unique molecular identifiers on the cDNA. TCRdb fed the 5' RACE reads into MiXCR, producing one record per CDR3 protein. The table lists 1,800,000 or so distinct CDR3 sequences, around 29% of them singletons. As for this clonotype: Its antigen remains unknown.

The V gene is TRBV5-1, the J gene TRBJ1-2; 10 bases match TRBD1. This receptor was identified in a newborn girl in good health. Material: cord blood. CDR3 in DNA: TGCGCCAGCAGCTTGGGACAGGGGGCGATAAACTATGGCTACACCTTC. Translation gives CASSLGQGAINYGYTF.